This TCR beta chain came from a study of regulatory T cells in long-lasting Graves disease (dated by TCRdb to the early 2020s). With respect to the entire study: Persistent Graves' disease was defined as antithyroid drug treatment for over 5 years with persistently positive TSH receptor autoantibodies. Patients with persistent Graves' disease were compared with patients with newly diagnosed Graves' disease using TCR sequencing and RNA sequencing of peripheral blood. The study was conducted in China and was registered as a clinical trial. TCR sequencing covered approximately 13 persistent and approximately 20 newly diagnosed Graves' disease patients, 33 samples in total. Persistent Graves' disease patients in the clinical cohort had taken antithyroid drugs for roughly ten years on average. Summary of the overall study and its limitations: Sequencing and analysis were limited to the TCR beta chain. Lower TCR Shannon entropy and fewer highly expanded clones were observed in persistent Graves' disease patients than in newly diagnosed patients, which suggested clonal expansion. Only peripheral blood was studied, because thyroid tissue, the primary lesion, was inaccessible. Persistent patients shared more public clonotypes among themselves (roughly 2,700) than newly diagnosed patients did (approximately 970). The small sample size was acknowledged by the authors as a limitation that may reduce accuracy. Preferential use of TRBV28, TRBJ1-2 and TRBJ2-5 was observed in persistent disease, whereas TRBV20-1 and TRBJ2-1 were favored in newly diagnosed disease.

This clonotype was seen only a few times. Its binding antigen is unknown. No much larger clone is present one base from it, and per-base qualities are unavailable. CDR1 and CDR2 are read off the germline V gene as SGHTS and YDEGEE. Between the V and J ends, shortened by 3 bases and 2 bases respectively, the junction contains 15 bases. Including the terminal cysteine and phenylalanine, the CDR3 comprises 15 residues. The only DNA kept is the CDR3, 45 bases in frame from the first base. Library method: multiplex PCR. Sequencing took place on an Illumina HiSeq 4000. CDR3 regions were amplified by Arm-PCR with iRepertoire HTBI primers to construct TCR beta libraries. Before sequencing, the PCR products underwent gel purification. On the authors' methods: Gene usage analysis of CDR3 amino acid clonotypes used the roughly 62 TRBV and about 14 TRBJ segments found across samples. Filtered high-quality paired reads were merged into contigs using COPE and FqMerger. BLAST was used to align contigs to the IMGT TRBV, TRBD and TRBJ reference genes, and CDR3 was defined following IMGT. Clonotypes above 0.1% frequency were classified as highly expanded clones. Shannon entropy was used to measure repertoire diversity, and the Gini coefficient was used to measure V-J evenness. A clonotype was considered public if more than one individual shared it. The raw public data were reprocessed by TCRdb itself: fastp quality trimming at Q25, MiXCR clonotype calling, in-frame beta chains only. Rows merge per CDR3 protein into single entries with the most common DNA and genes. TCRdb assigned the V and J calls; the authors' analysis was not used. Here the sample has about 450,000 distinct CDR3 sequences; 23% occur a single time. The ten largest clonotypes hold about a quarter of the sample.

The intended sense of this specimen's time point label: persistent/refractory GD, antithyroid drugs over 5 years with positive TRAb. RNA was extracted from PBMCs in TRIzol for both TCR sequencing and RNA sequencing. The diagnosis of Graves' disease followed American Thyroid Association guidelines. Recruitment of patients was carried out at an endocrinology department in Xi'an, China. Each patient gave about 10 milliliters of peripheral blood, collected in an EDTA anticoagulant tube. Ficoll Paque Plus density gradient separation was used to isolate PBMCs, and no further T cell sorting was performed. An Agilent 2100 Bioanalyzer and agarose gel were used to check RNA quality, while a NanoDrop 2000 measured RNA concentration.

The clonotype originates from a female donor with Graves disease. This sequence uses TRBV5-8 and TRBJ2-7; the D element could tentatively be TRBD1 or TRBD2, as 7 bases agree for each. The source was peripheral blood mononuclear cells (PBMCs), collected when the disease was refractory, from a patient treated with antithyroid drugs. The DNA reads TGTGCCAGCAGCTCTGGGGAGGGGGCGACCTACGAGCAGTACTTC. Its protein product is CASSSGEGATYEQYF.